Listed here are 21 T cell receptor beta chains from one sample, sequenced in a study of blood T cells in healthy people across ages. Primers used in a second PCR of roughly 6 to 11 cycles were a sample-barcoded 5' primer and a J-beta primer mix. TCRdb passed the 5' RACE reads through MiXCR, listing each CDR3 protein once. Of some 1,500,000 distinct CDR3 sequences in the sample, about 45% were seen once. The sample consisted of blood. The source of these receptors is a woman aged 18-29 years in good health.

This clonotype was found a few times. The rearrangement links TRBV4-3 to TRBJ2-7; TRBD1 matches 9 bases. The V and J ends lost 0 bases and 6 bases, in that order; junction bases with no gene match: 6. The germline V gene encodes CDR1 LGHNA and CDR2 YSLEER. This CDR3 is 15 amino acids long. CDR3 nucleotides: TGCGCCAGCAGCCAAGATTTTGGGACAGGGCTCGAGCAGTACTTC. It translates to CASSQDFGTGLEQYF.

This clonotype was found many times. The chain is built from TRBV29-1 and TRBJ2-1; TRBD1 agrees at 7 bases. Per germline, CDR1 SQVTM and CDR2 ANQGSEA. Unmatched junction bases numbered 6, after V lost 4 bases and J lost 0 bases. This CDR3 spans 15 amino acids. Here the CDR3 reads CSVAPDRSSYNEQFF. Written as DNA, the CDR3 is TGCAGCGTTGCCCCGGACAGGAGCTCCTACAATGAGCAGTTCTTC.

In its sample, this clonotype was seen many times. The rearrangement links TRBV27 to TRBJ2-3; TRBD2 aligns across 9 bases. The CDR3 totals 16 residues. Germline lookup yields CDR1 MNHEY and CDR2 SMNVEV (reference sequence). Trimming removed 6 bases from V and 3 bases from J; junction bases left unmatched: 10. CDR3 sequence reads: CASSLLAGGPTDTQYF. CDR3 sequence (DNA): TGTGCCAGCAGCTTGTTGGCGGGAGGGCCAACAGATACGCAGTATTTT.

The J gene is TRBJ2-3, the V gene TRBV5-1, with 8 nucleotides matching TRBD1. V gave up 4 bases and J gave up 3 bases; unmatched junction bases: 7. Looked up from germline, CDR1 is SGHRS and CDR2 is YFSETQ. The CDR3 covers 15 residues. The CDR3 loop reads CASSGRTGKTDTQYF. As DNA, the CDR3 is TGCGCCAGCAGCGGCCGGACAGGGAAGACAGATACGCAGTATTTT.

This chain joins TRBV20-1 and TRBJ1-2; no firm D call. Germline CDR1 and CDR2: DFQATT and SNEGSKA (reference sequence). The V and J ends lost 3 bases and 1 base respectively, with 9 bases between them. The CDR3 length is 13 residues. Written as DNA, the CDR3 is TGCAGTGCTAGTTCGGGGAGTAACTATGGCTACACCTTC. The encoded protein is CSASSGSNYGYTF.

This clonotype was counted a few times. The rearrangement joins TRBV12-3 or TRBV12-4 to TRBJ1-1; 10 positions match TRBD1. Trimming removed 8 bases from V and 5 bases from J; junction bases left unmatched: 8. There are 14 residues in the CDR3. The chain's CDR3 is CASGRQGARTEAFF. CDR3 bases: TGTGCCAGCGGCAGACAGGGGGCGAGGACTGAAGCTTTCTTT.

This chain's CDR3 is CASSKKTDSRAFF. The CDR3 bases are TGTGCCAGCAGCAAAAAAACGGACAGTCGAGCTTTCTTT. The rearrangement links TRBV21-1 to TRBJ1-1; the table's D gene call, TRBD1, was not cross checked with the DNA. TRBV21-1 is recorded as a pseudogene. This CDR3 region has 13 residues.

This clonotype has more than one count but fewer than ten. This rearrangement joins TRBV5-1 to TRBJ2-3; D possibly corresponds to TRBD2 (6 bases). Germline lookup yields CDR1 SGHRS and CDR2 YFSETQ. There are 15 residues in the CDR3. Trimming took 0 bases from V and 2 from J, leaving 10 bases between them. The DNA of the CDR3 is TGCGCCAGCAGCTTGGACGCGGGGAACACAGATACGCAGTATTTT. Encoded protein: CASSLDAGNTDTQYF. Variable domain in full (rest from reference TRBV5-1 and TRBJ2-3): KAGVTQTPRYLIKTRGQQVTLSCSPISGHRSVSWYQQTPGQGLQFLFEYFSETQRNKGNFPGRFSGRQFSNSRSEMNVSTLELGDSALYLCASSLDAGNTDTQYFGPGTRLTVL.

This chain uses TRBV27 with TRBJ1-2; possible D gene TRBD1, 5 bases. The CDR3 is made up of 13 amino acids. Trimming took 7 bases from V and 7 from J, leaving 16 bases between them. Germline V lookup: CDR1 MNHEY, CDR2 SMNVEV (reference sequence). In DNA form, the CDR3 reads TGTGCCAGCATGGACACCTTGGAGGGTGGCTACACCTTC. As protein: CASMDTLEGGYTF.

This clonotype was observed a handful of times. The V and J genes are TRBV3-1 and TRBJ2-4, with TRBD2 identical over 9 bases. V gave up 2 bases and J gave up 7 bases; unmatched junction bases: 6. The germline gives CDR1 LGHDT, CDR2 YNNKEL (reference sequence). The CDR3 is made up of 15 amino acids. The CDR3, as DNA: TGTGCCAGCAGCCAAACGCGGGGGGGCAGTAACATTCAGTACTTC. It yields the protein CASSQTRGGSNIQYF. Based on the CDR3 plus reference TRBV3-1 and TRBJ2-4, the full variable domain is DTAVSQTPKYLVTQMGNDKSIKCEQNLGHDTMYWYKQDSKKFLKIMFSYNNKELIINETVPNRFSPKSPDKAHLNLHINSLELGDSAVYFCASSQTRGGSNIQYFGAGTRLSVL.

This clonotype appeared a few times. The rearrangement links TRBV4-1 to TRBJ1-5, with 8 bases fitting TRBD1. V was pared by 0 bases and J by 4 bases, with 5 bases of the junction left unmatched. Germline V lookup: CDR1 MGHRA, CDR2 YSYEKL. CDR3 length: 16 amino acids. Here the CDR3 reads CASSQDGTGPNQPQHF. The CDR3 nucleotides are TGCGCCAGCAGCCAAGATGGGACAGGCCCAAATCAGCCCCAGCATTTT.

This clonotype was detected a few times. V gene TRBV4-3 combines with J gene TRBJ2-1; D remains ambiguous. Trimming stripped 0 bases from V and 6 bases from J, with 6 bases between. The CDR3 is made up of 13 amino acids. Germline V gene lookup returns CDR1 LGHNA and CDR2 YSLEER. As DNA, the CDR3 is TGCGCCAGCAGCCAAGAAAGGTTCAATGAGCAGTTCTTC. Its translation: CASSQERFNEQFF.

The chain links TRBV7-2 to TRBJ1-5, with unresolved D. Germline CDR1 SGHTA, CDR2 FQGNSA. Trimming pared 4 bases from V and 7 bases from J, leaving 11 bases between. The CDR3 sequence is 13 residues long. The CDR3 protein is CASSWELKQPQHF. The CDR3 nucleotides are TGTGCCAGCAGCTGGGAGTTGAAACAGCCCCAGCATTTT.

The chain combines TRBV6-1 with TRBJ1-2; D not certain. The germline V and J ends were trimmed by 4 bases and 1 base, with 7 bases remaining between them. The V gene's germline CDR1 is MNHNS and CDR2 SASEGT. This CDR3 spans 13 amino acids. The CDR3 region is CASSGVFNYGYTF. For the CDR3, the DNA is TGTGCCAGCAGTGGAGTATTTAACTATGGCTACACCTTC.

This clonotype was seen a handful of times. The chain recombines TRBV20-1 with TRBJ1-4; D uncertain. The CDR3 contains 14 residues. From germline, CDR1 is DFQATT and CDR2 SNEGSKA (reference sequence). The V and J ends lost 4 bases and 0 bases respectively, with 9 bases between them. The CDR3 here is CSATDGSTNEKLFF. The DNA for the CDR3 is TGCAGTGCTACGGACGGATCAACTAATGAAAAACTGTTTTTT.

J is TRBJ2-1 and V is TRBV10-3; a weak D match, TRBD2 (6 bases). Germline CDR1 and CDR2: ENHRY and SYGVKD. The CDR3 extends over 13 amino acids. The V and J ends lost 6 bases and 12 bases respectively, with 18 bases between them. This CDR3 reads CAISGREAITQFF. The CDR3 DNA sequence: TGTGCCATCAGCGGAAGGGAGGCTATAACGCAGTTCTTC.

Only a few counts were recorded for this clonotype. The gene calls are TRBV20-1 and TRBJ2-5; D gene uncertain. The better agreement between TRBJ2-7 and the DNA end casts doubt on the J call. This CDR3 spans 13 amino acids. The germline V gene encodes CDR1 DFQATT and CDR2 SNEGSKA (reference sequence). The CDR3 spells CSANGPSYFEQYF. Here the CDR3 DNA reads TGCAGTGCTAATGGGCCGAGTTACTTCGAGCAGTACTTC.

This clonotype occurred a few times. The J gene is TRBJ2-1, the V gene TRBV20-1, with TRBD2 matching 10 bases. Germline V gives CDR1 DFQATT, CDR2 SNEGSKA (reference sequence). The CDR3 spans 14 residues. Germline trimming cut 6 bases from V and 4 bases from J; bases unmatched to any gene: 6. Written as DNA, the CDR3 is TGCAGTGCAACCAGGACTAGCGGTTACAATGAGCAGTTCTTC. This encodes CSATRTSGYNEQFF.

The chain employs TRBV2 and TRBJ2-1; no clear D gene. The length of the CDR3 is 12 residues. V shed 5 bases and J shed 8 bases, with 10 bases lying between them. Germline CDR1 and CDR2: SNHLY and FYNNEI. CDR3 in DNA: TGTGCCAGCAGTTTAGCTGTCCATGAGCAGTTCTTC. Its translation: CASSLAVHEQFF.

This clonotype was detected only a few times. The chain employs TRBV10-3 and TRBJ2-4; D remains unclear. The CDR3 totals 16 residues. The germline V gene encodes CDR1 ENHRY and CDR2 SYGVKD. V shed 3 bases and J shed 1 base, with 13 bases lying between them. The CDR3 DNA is TGTGCCATCAGTGACCGCGAAGCCGACGCCAAAAACATTCAGTACTTC. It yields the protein CAISDREADAKNIQYF.

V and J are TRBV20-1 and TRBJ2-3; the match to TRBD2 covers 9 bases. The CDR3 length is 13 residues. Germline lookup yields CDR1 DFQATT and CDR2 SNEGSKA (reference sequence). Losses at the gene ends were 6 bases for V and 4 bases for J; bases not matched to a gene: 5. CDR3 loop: CSARTSAPDTQYF. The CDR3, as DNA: TGCAGTGCCCGGACTAGCGCCCCAGATACGCAGTATTTT.